The entry that follows covers one TCR beta chain sequence. Its antigen is as yet unknown. This sample is part of a study of blood T cells in healthy people across ages. Whole-study results and caveats: Higher naive T cell percentage went strongly together with higher TCR beta diversity. Changes in expanded clonotypes were possibly confounded, as the CMV status of donors was unknown.

This CDR3 has 17 residues. Trimming removed 4 bases at V and 2 bases at J, with 18 bases between. Germline V gives CDR1 LGHDT, CDR2 YNNKEL (reference sequence). Combining a sample-barcoded 5' primer with a J-beta primer mix, a second PCR ran for about 7 to 12 cycles. TCRdb re-called the 5' RACE reads with MiXCR, one entry per CDR3 protein. The table records 1.2 million to 1.5 million distinct CDR3 sequences, 59% of them present only once. Ranging in age from roughly 6 to 95, the donors were healthy Caucasian individuals from Russia. Each individual donor underwent a draw of approximately 9.6 milliliters of peripheral blood.

The TCR sequence derives from a man aged 18 to 29 in good health. The chain has TRBV3-1 and TRBJ1-5, with D perhaps TRBD1 (6 bases). The sample consisted of blood. The DNA of the CDR3 is TGTGCCAGCAGCCCTACAGAGGGGGTCGGGGGCAATCAGCCCCAGCATTTT. The encoded protein is CASSPTEGVGGNQPQHF.